The present entry profiles one TCR beta chain with its context. Its matching antigen is unknown. The CDR3 totals 15 residues. Trimming took off 1 base at V and 5 bases at J, with 14 bases between the two ends. Germline values: CDR1 KGHSH, CDR2 LQKENI. A multiplex PCR was run with 60 Vbeta primers and 13 Jbeta primers. Some clones are missing from TCRdb's copy, which holds only in-frame ones; the method was immunoSEQ multiplex PCR. This sample has over 150,000 clones, with roughly 85% found just once. These data are taken from a study of cytomegalovirus exposure and HLA in healthy donors. At the level of the study: Within the Caucasian-associated ancestry cluster were around 81% of the approximately 400 genotyped donors. Study-level findings and limits: The analysis excluded some indistinguishable V segments, including TRBV6-2 and TRBV6-3. Later on, an analysis showed TCR association rates differing by HLA locus, with DRB1 the most and HLA-C the fewest. Previous analysis showed most TCR beta V segments were productive about 87% or about 30% of the time.

The material sequenced was PBMCs. This sequence joins TRBV18 and TRBJ2-5; perhaps TRBD2 as D (6 bases). The TCR comes from a boy between 2 and 10 years old in good health and CMV-seronegative. CDR3 in DNA: TGTGCCAGCTCACCACACGCACAGGCGGGGGAGACCCAGTACTTC. It encodes CASSPHAQAGETQYF.